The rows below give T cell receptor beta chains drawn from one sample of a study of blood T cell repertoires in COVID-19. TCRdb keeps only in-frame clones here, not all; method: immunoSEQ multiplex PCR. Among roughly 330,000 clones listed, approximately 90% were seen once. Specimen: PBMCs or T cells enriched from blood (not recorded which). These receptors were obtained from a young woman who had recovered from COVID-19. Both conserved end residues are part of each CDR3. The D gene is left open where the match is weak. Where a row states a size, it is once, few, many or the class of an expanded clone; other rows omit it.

DNA: TGTGCCAGCAGCGTAGGTCGCGGTAATGAAAAACTGTTTTTT
CDR3: CASSVGRGNEKLFF
size: .
D: .
J: TRBJ1-4
V: TRBV7-2

DNA: TGCGCCAGCAGCAAGGTACAGGGGGCCTACAATGAGCAGTTCTTC
CDR3: CASSKVQGAYNEQFF
size: .
D: TRBD1
J: TRBJ2-1
V: TRBV5-1

DNA: TGTGCCAGCAGTTTTGGAGGGACGAGGGAGCAGTTCTTC
CDR3: CASSFGGTREQFF
size: .
D: .
J: TRBJ2-1
V: TRBV12-3/TRBV12-4

DNA: TGTGCCAGCAGTTACTCGAGACAGTCCTCCTACGAGCAGTACTTC
CDR3: CASSYSRQSSYEQYF
size: once
D: .
J: TRBJ2-7
V: TRBV6-5

DNA: TGTGCCAGCTCCCCGGGACAGAATTCACCCCTCCACTTT
CDR3: CASSPGQNSPLHF
size: .
D: TRBD1
J: TRBJ1-6
V: TRBV18

DNA: TGCGCCAGCAGCAAGGGACAGGGGGAGGGCTACACCTTC
CDR3: CASSKGQGEGYTF
size: .
D: TRBD1
J: TRBJ1-2
V: TRBV5-1

DNA: TGTGCCACCAGTGATGTTCCAAAGGGACAGGGAGGTGGGTACAGGGTCCCGGAGAACACTGAAGCTTTCTTT
CDR3: CATSDVPKGQGGGYRVPENTEAFF
size: .
D: TRBD1
J: TRBJ1-1
V: TRBV24-1

DNA: TGTGCCAGCAGCTCGCCGAGACCCCTCCACTTT
CDR3: CASSSPRPLHF
size: once
D: .
J: TRBJ1-6
V: TRBV6-5

DNA: TGTGCCAGCAGTAGACAATACGAGCAGTACTTC
CDR3: CASSRQYEQYF
size: .
D: .
J: TRBJ2-7
V: TRBV6-2/TRBV6-3

DNA: TGTGCCAGCAGCCGCACGGACAGCATCTATGGCTACACCTTC
CDR3: CASSRTDSIYGYTF
size: .
D: .
J: TRBJ1-2
V: TRBV14

DNA: TGTGCCAGCAGTTACTCCTCGGGACTCATGAACACTGAAGCTTTCTTT
CDR3: CASSYSSGLMNTEAFF
size: .
D: .
J: TRBJ1-1
V: TRBV6-5